This T cell receptor (beta chain) was sequenced in a study of kidney transplant recipient with SARS-CoV-2 infection. Germline CDR1 SGDLS, CDR2 YYNGEE. This CDR3 region has 14 residues. One entry per CDR3 protein, called by TCRdb with MiXCR from the reads. Found here are some 220,000 distinct CDR3 sequences, around 30% of them singletons; the top ten hold about 7%. This clonotype was detected once. A read error may be the cause here, since a much bigger clone is one base away. This material consisted of a blood sample, taken at baseline and around day 120 from a kidney transplant recipient. The receptor comes from a male patient in his thirties who had COVID-19 and was a kidney transplant recipient. Some T cells may be supplied by the graft donor. The chain couples TRBV9 to TRBJ1-6; the D is unclear. The CDR3 region has the DNA TGTGCCAGCAGCGTAAATCGGGGTAATTCACCCATCCACTTT. Amino acid sequence: CASSVNRGNSPIHF.